Below are 28 T cell receptor beta chains sequenced from a single sample in a study of cytomegalovirus exposure and HLA in healthy donors. Researchers ran the PCR with 60 Vbeta and 13 Jbeta primers. The data were produced by immunoSEQ multiplex PCR, yet TCRdb's version contains in-frame clones alone and is incomplete. Here the sample spans about 190,000 clones, 81% being singletons. The source material was PBMCs. The source of these receptors is a man aged 50-60 years in good health and CMV-seronegative.

The chain is built from TRBV30 and TRBJ1-5, with a weak D call TRBD1 (6 bases). V was cut by 2 bases and J by 4 bases, with 12 bases left in between. Germline-derived CDR1 and CDR2 are GTSNPN and SVGIG (reference sequence). The CDR3 consists of 14 residues. CDR3 sequence reads: CAWSYGGANQPQHF. CDR3 nucleotides: TGTGCCTGGAGTTACGGGGGGGCGAATCAGCCCCAGCATTTT.

This clone was picked up a small number of times. V gene TRBV18 combines with J gene TRBJ1-3; 7 bases map to TRBD1. Germline CDR1 reads KGHSH; CDR2 reads LQKENI. CDR3 size: 15 residues. V lost 6 bases to trimming and J lost 4 bases; unmatched junction nucleotides: 9. This CDR3 reads CASSASQGEGNTIYF. The CDR3 DNA is TGTGCCAGCTCGGCATCCCAGGGGGAAGGAAACACCATATATTTT.

The rearrangement uses TRBV6-1 and TRBJ1-5; 9 nucleotides align to TRBD1. The trim removed 6 bases at V and 4 bases at J, leaving 7 bases unmatched. The CDR3 has 15 residues. Germline CDR1 MNHNS, CDR2 SASEGT. The CDR3 sequence: CASRPTGGQNQPQHF. For the CDR3, the DNA is TGTGCCAGCAGACCTACAGGGGGCCAAAATCAGCCCCAGCATTTT.

The chain carries TRBV2 and TRBJ2-7; D is possibly TRBD1 (5 bases). The length of the CDR3 is 14 residues. CDR1 is SNHLY and CDR2 is FYNNEI in the germline V gene. With 9 bases removed from V and 0 bases from J, the gap between germline ends came to 15 bases. The DNA of the CDR3 is TGTGCCAGTAGGAAGACAGTTCTCTCCTACGAGCAGTACTTC. Translating gives CASRKTVLSYEQYF.

CDR3 protein: CASSTITGVHEQYF. In DNA, the CDR3 is TGTGCCAGCAGCACCATAACAGGGGTCCACGAGCAGTACTTC. V and J are TRBV7-2 and TRBJ2-7; 7 bases are a match to TRBD1. The junction had 9 bases not matched to a gene; V was cut back by 5 bases and J by 5 bases. Looked up from germline, CDR1 is SGHTA and CDR2 is FQGNSA. The CDR3 runs 14 residues. The full variable domain, in which reference TRBV7-2 and TRBJ2-7 provide the parts outside the CDR3, is GAGVSQSPSNKVTEKGKDVELRCDPISGHTALYWYRQSLGQGLEFLIYFQGNSAPDKSGLPSDRFSAERTGGSVSTLTIQRTQQEDSAVYLCASSTITGVHEQYFGPGTRLTVT.

This clone was seen just once. V and J are TRBV18 and TRBJ1-2; 8 bases are a match to TRBD1. This CDR3 comprises 13 residues. Losses at the gene ends were 4 bases for V and 4 bases for J; bases not matched to a gene: 2. CDR1 KGHSH and CDR2 LQKENI come from the germline V gene. CDR3 residues: CASSQDRVYGYTF. CDR3 nucleotides: TGTGCCAGCTCACAGGACAGGGTCTATGGCTACACCTTC. Full variable domain (outside the CDR3, taken from reference TRBV18 and TRBJ1-2): NAGVMQNPRHLVRRRGQEARLRCSPMKGHSHVYWYRQLPEEGLKFMVYLQKENIIDESGMPKERFSAEFPKEGPSILRIQQVVRGDSAAYFCASSQDRVYGYTFGSGTRLTVV.

The chain combines TRBV19 with TRBJ2-3; 9 bases fit TRBD1. Germline V gene lookup returns CDR1 LNHDA and CDR2 SQIVND (reference sequence). The V gene end was trimmed by 11 bases and the J gene end by 4 bases; junction bases not matched to a gene: 13. The CDR3 consists of 15 residues. The CDR3 spells CALQSGTGRADTQYF. DNA of the CDR3: TGTGCCTTACAATCCGGGACAGGGCGAGCAGATACGCAGTATTTT.

V and J are TRBV5-1 and TRBJ1-6, with D unresolved. Between the trimmed V and J ends, which lost 3 bases and 8 bases, there was a span of 12 bases. Germline loops: CDR1 SGHRS, CDR2 YFSETQ. The CDR3 is made up of 14 amino acids. The CDR3 loop reads CASSSLELDSPLHF. DNA for the CDR3: TGCGCCAGCAGCTCGTTGGAGCTAGATTCACCCCTCCACTTT.

The J gene is TRBJ1-1, the V gene TRBV6-5; the D is unclear. Germline CDR1 is MNHEY and CDR2 is SVGAGI. The CDR3 consists of 11 residues. V was shortened by 6 bases and J by 5 bases, with 7 bases between the two germline ends. The CDR3 spells CASRRKTEAFF. The CDR3 nucleotides are TGTGCCAGCAGGAGGAAAACTGAAGCTTTCTTT.

In its sample, this clone was seen a few times. The J gene is TRBJ2-5, the V gene TRBV5-6, with D possibly TRBD1 on 5 matching bases. Germline V gives CDR1 SGHDT, CDR2 YYEEEE. The CDR3 sequence is 15 residues long. Trimming took 5 bases from V and 7 from J, leaving 21 bases between them. CDR3 amino acids: CASSRGRGGARTQYF. CDR3 DNA sequence: TGTGCCAGCAGTCGAGGACGCGGTGGGGCGCGGACCCAGTACTTC.

J is TRBJ2-5 and V is TRBV5-1; possibly TRBD1 for D (5 bases). Germline V CDR1 and CDR2: SGHRS, YFSETQ. The CDR3 length is 15 residues. The ends were cut back, 0 bases at V and 1 base at J, with 10 bases in the middle. CDR3 loop: CASSLADRGQETQYF. CDR3 DNA: TGCGCCAGCAGCTTGGCCGATAGGGGCCAAGAGACCCAGTACTTC. The entire variable domain, with the rest obtained from reference TRBV5-1 and TRBJ2-5, is as follows: KAGVTQTPRYLIKTRGQQVTLSCSPISGHRSVSWYQQTPGQGLQFLFEYFSETQRNKGNFPGRFSGRQFSNSRSEMNVSTLELGDSALYLCASSLADRGQETQYFGPGTRLLVL.

The chain joins TRBV6-6 to TRBJ1-6, with D unclear. Between the trimmed V and J ends, which lost 6 bases and 11 bases, there was a span of 14 bases. Per germline, CDR1 MNHNY and CDR2 SVGAGI (reference sequence). There are 13 residues in the CDR3. CDR3 in DNA: TGTGCCAGCAGGGATGAGTTTGGAGCACCCCTCCACTTT. It encodes CASRDEFGAPLHF.

V gene TRBV25-1 combines with J gene TRBJ2-3, with D possibly TRBD2 on 5 matching bases. Trimming removed 3 bases at V and 4 bases at J, with 14 bases between. The CDR3 runs to 15 residues. The germline V gene has CDR1 MGHDK and CDR2 SYGVNS. CDR3: CASSDYPDGADTQYF. For the CDR3, the DNA is TGTGCCAGCAGTGACTATCCTGACGGGGCAGATACGCAGTATTTT.

The CDR3 spells CAISAYTGGTEAFF. CDR3 in DNA: TGTGCCATCAGTGCCTACACAGGGGGCACTGAAGCTTTCTTT. This rearrangement joins TRBV10-3 to TRBJ1-1, with 8 bases aligning to TRBD1. Germline loops: CDR1 ENHRY, CDR2 SYGVKD. CDR3 length: 14 amino acids. V lost 4 bases to trimming and J lost 4 bases; unmatched junction nucleotides: 5.

In DNA, the CDR3 is TGTGCCAGCAGCGAGGACAGGCGAAGCTATGGCTACACCTTC. Translation gives CASSEDRRSYGYTF. This chain uses TRBV5-6 with TRBJ1-2, with 7 nucleotides matching TRBD1. CDR1 is SGHDT and CDR2 is YYEEEE in the germline V gene. V was clipped by 4 bases and J by 4 bases; unmatched bases: 7. The CDR3 runs 14 residues.

This rearrangement joins TRBV5-6 to TRBJ1-5; TRBD1 matches 9 bases. Germline V gene sequence: CDR1 SGHDT, CDR2 YYEEEE. J gave up 2 bases and V 4 bases, and 7 bases lay outside the gene matches. CDR3 size: 16 residues. The CDR3 sequence is CASSQDRGRGNQPQHF. Here the CDR3 DNA reads TGTGCCAGCAGCCAGGACAGGGGTCGGGGCAATCAGCCCCAGCATTTT.

In this sample, this clone turned up a few times. V usage is TRBV27 and J usage is TRBJ1-6, with TRBD1 matching 7 bases. The ends lost 6 bases at V and 6 bases at J; junction bases unmatched: 8. Germline-derived CDR1 and CDR2 are MNHEY and SMNVEV (reference sequence). The CDR3 contains 15 residues. The CDR3 nucleotides read TGTGCCAGCAGCCAGACAGGGTTCCTTAATTCACCCCTCCACTTT. Its translation is CASSQTGFLNSPLHF.

This clone turned up a few times. The chain couples TRBV30 to TRBJ2-4; TRBD1 might be the D (5 bases). CDR1 and CDR2 from the germline V gene are GTSNPN and SVGIG (reference sequence). Between the trimmed V and J ends, which lost 3 bases and 5 bases, there was a span of 5 bases. CDR3 size: 11 residues. The CDR3 sequence is CAWRGQNIQYF. The CDR3 DNA reads TGTGCCTGGAGGGGGCAAAACATTCAGTACTTC.

V is TRBV7-9 and J is TRBJ2-7; tentatively, D is TRBD2 (6 bases). This CDR3 has 13 residues. In germline, CDR1 is SEHNR, CDR2 FQNEAQ (reference sequence). Trimming cost V 5 bases and J 5 bases, with 13 bases left between them. The CDR3 sequence: CASSHLGGHEQYF. The CDR3 bases are TGTGCCAGCAGCCACCTCGGGGGTCACGAGCAGTACTTC.

V usage is TRBV19 and J usage is TRBJ1-2; 7 bases align to TRBD1. V trimming: 7 bases; J trimming: 4 bases; junction bases outside the gene matches: 12. The CDR3 has 15 residues. Germline V gene data show CDR1 as LNHDA and CDR2 as SQIVND (reference sequence). The DNA for the CDR3 is TGTGCCAGTACCCCAGGGGCGGGACAGCTCTATGGCTACACCTTC. It specifies CASTPGAGQLYGYTF.

The CDR3 DNA follows: TGTGCCGTACTCCCCGACTATAACTATGGCTACACCTTC. Encoded protein: CAVLPDYNYGYTF. This chain joins TRBV16 and TRBJ1-2; D not resolved. Deletions cut 11 bases from V and 1 base from J, with 14 bases between. CDR3 size: 13 residues. In germline, CDR1 is KGHSY, CDR2 FQNENV.

This clone has just a few counts. The chain links TRBV27 to TRBJ1-1, with no clear D. V was clipped by 6 bases and J by 3 bases, with 5 bases between them. The CDR3 extends over 11 amino acids. The germline gives CDR1 MNHEY, CDR2 SMNVEV (reference sequence). The chain's CDR3 is CASRSYTEAFF. The CDR3 DNA is TGTGCCAGCAGATCCTACACTGAAGCTTTCTTT.

V gene TRBV7-9 combines with J gene TRBJ2-2; D gene uncertain. This CDR3 is built from 13 residues. CDR1 and CDR2 (germline): SEHNR, FQNEAQ (reference sequence). V dropped 5 bases and J dropped 8 bases, with 12 bases sitting between them. The CDR3 sequence is CASSNTAGGELFF. The CDR3 coding sequence is TGTGCCAGCAGCAACACCGCAGGTGGGGAGCTGTTTTTT.

The rearrangement uses TRBV6-4 and TRBJ1-3; unclear D gene. CDR3 length equals 18 residues. In germline, CDR1 is MRHNA, CDR2 SNTAGT. V lost 9 bases and J 4 bases, leaving 28 bases between the germline ends. CDR3 in amino acids: CASQIRRERSTQGNTIYF. Written as DNA, the CDR3 is TGTGCCAGTCAAATCAGGAGGGAAAGGTCGACGCAGGGAAACACCATATATTTT.

The rearrangement links TRBV7-9 to TRBJ2-7, with D possibly matching TRBD2 (5 bases). The CDR3 runs to 13 residues. V was clipped by 1 base and J by 5 bases, with 9 bases between them. The germline V gene encodes CDR1 SEHNR and CDR2 FQNEAQ (reference sequence). The CDR3 reads CASSLVGVDEQYF. CDR3 coding DNA: TGTGCCAGCAGCTTAGTGGGAGTAGACGAGCAGTACTTC.

This chain uses TRBV5-1 with TRBJ1-2, with D possibly being TRBD1 (5 bases). The CDR3 is made up of 15 amino acids. V shed 0 bases and J shed 7 bases, with 16 bases lying between them. Germline V lookup: CDR1 SGHRS, CDR2 YFSETQ. CDR3 protein: CASSLGEGARSGYTF. CDR3 bases: TGCGCCAGCAGCTTGGGGGAAGGGGCGCGTAGTGGCTACACCTTC.

V and J are TRBV4-3 and TRBJ2-3; D is possibly TRBD2 (7 bases). CDR1 and CDR2 (germline): LGHNA, YSLEER. This CDR3 has 16 amino acids. Trimming pared 1 base from V and 5 bases from J, leaving 16 bases between. DNA for the CDR3: TGCGCCAGCAGCCAAGTGGGGAGGGGGGGGAAAGATACGCAGTATTTT. Its translation: CASSQVGRGGKDTQYF.

The rearrangement links TRBV25-1 to TRBJ2-1; D may be TRBD2 (5 bases). With 3 bases removed from V and 4 bases from J, the gap between germline ends came to 16 bases. CDR3 size: 16 residues. Germline V lookup: CDR1 MGHDK, CDR2 SYGVNS. CDR3 DNA: TGTGCCAGCAGTGACGTATTTGCGGGCTCTTACAATGAGCAGTTCTTC. Its protein is CASSDVFAGSYNEQFF.